This entry concerns a single T cell receptor (beta chain). Germline-derived CDR1 and CDR2 are LGHNA and YSLEER. V was trimmed by 5 bases and J by 5 bases, leaving 16 bases between them. The CDR3 loop spans 14 amino acids. This entry comes from a study of blood T cells in healthy people across ages. The use of a sample-barcoded 5' primer and a J-beta primer mix characterized a second PCR of roughly 6 to 11 cycles. One entry per CDR3 protein, called by TCRdb with MiXCR from the 5' RACE reads. The repertoire includes hundreds of thousands of distinct CDR3 sequences, about a third of them detected once, and 15% sits in the top ten. Ten milliliters was the volume of peripheral blood drawn from each donor.

The origin of this receptor is a woman over 75 in good health. The chain links TRBV4-3 to TRBJ2-7; D is perhaps TRBD1 or TRBD2 (5 bases each). Sequenced: blood. DNA of the CDR3: TGCGCCAGCAGCTCCGGGACGCCCGACCACGAGCAGTACTTC. This translates into CASSSGTPDHEQYF.